This TCR beta chain was obtained from a study of T-cell memory formation after mild COVID-19. Study results and limitations: The study detected some responding clones in pre-infection memory, suggesting cross-reactive memory joined. CD4+ contracting clones lay mainly in CM and EM, CD8+ ones in EMRA. SARS-CoV-2 specificity was not confirmed for second-wave clones peaking on day 37. Clones contracting across day 15 to 85 had a balanced CD4/CD8 profile; later expanding clones leaned CD4+.

The CDR3 is 15 residues long. The V gene's germline CDR1 is MNHEY and CDR2 SVGAGI. The V and J ends lost 5 bases and 6 bases respectively, with 19 bases between them. TCRdb passed the 5' RACE reads through MiXCR, listing each CDR3 protein once. The sample comprises a few hundred thousand distinct CDR3 sequences, roughly 14% of which are singletons, and roughly 22% rests with the top ten. Ten or more counts support this clonotype. Its antigen remains unidentified. The sequence derives from a man between 18 and 29 years old who had mild COVID-19 (a few samples of this study predate the infection). Cell type and time point are not known. Sequencing used PBMCs or a T cell subset sorted from them (not recorded which). This rearrangement joins TRBV6-5 to TRBJ1-1; possible D gene TRBD1, 6 bases. The CDR3 sequence: CASSTSGGSGAEAFF. CDR3 nucleotides: TGTGCCAGCAGTACTAGCGGGGGCAGCGGGGCTGAAGCTTTCTTT.